Following are 16 T cell receptor beta chains from one sample sequenced in a study of blood T cell repertoires in COVID-19. Clones were read by immunoSEQ multiplex PCR, and TCRdb kept only the in-frame ones, dropping some. The sample has roughly 100,000 clones; 80% to 90% are singletons. The source material was peripheral blood. The receptors originated from an elderly woman with active COVID-19.

The J gene is TRBJ1-1, the V gene TRBV6-1; unclear D gene. Germline CDR1 and CDR2: MNHNS and SASEGT. The CDR3 is 14 amino acids. Trimming took 2 bases from V and 9 from J, leaving 16 bases between them. The CDR3 is CASSEPGNRQKAFF. The CDR3 nucleotides read TGTGCCAGCAGTGAACCCGGGAATCGCCAAAAAGCTTTCTTT.

The J gene is TRBJ2-2, the V gene TRBV2, with TRBD2 matching over 8 bases. The junction had 6 bases not matched to a gene; V was cut back by 3 bases and J by 6 bases. The CDR3 consists of 15 residues. Germline-derived CDR1 and CDR2 are SNHLY and FYNNEI. CDR3 sequence (DNA): TGTGCCAGCAGTGAGTCCGGGAGGGCCTCCGGGGAGCTGTTTTTT. Translating gives CASSESGRASGELFF.

V usage is TRBV7-2 and J usage is TRBJ1-5; tentative D call: TRBD1 (6 bases). This CDR3 spans 16 amino acids. V shed 0 bases and J shed 6 bases, with 15 bases lying between them. CDR1 is SGHTA, CDR2 FQGNSA, per germline. CDR3 DNA: TGTGCCAGCAGCTTAGCGGGGGCGGATCACGGTCAGCCCCAGCATTTT. Its translation is CASSLAGADHGQPQHF. The entire variable domain, with the rest obtained from reference TRBV7-2 and TRBJ1-5, is as follows: GAGVSQSPSNKVTEKGKDVELRCDPISGHTALYWYRQSLGQGLEFLIYFQGNSAPDKSGLPSDRFSAERTGGSVSTLTIQRTQQEDSAVYLCASSLAGADHGQPQHFGDGTRLSIL.

This clone has only a few counts. CDR3 coding DNA: TGTGCCACCAGTGCGGGACTTCTCTCTGGGGCCAACGTCCTGACTTTC. Residues: CATSAGLLSGANVLTF. The V gene is TRBV15, the J gene TRBJ2-6; maybe TRBD2 (6 bases). V shed 6 bases and J shed 0 bases, with 12 bases lying between them. The CDR3 covers 16 residues. Germline CDR1 LNHNV, CDR2 YYDKDF (reference sequence).

The V call is TRBV5-4, the J call TRBJ1-2; 8 nucleotides match TRBD1. There are 15 residues in the CDR3. The junction had 11 bases not matched to a gene; V was cut back by 3 bases and J by 7 bases. Germline V CDR1 and CDR2: SGHNT, YYREEE (reference sequence). CDR3 in amino acids: CASSWDRLPVAGYTF. For the CDR3, the DNA is TGTGCCAGCAGCTGGGACAGGCTACCCGTGGCTGGCTACACCTTC.

V gene TRBV30 combines with J gene TRBJ2-3; D is unresolved. V was pared by 0 bases and J by 6 bases, with 7 bases between. Germline-derived CDR1 and CDR2 are GTSNPN and SVGIG (reference sequence). CDR3 size: 12 residues. CDR3 residues: CAWSVQVDTQYF. CDR3 DNA sequence: TGTGCCTGGAGTGTACAAGTGGATACGCAGTATTTT.

The V call is TRBV6-2 or TRBV6-3, the J call TRBJ2-2; D is ambiguous. Germline-derived CDR1 and CDR2 are MNHEY and SVGEGT. CDR3 length: 16 residues. V gave up 0 bases and J gave up 4 bases, with 12 bases separating them. This CDR3 reads CASSYSRGATTGELFF. The CDR3 bases are TGTGCCAGCAGTTACTCGAGAGGAGCCACCACCGGGGAGCTGTTTTTT.

V usage is TRBV27 and J usage is TRBJ1-4; D is undetermined. V gave up 2 bases and J gave up 8 bases, with 15 bases separating them. The germline CDR1 and CDR2 sequences are MNHEY and SMNVEV (reference sequence). The CDR3 covers 15 residues. CDR3 protein: CASSLRAGFREKLFF. The CDR3 nucleotides read TGTGCCAGCAGTTTAAGGGCGGGGTTTCGGGAAAAACTGTTTTTT. The variable domain in full, with the rest retrieved from reference TRBV27 and TRBJ1-4, is EAQVTQNPRYLITVTGKKLTVTCSQNMNHEYMSWYRQDPGLGLRQIYYSMNVEVTDKGDVPEGYKVSRKEKRNFPLILESPSPNQTSLYFCASSLRAGFREKLFFGSGTQLSVL.

The chain employs TRBV30 and TRBJ2-1; D is perhaps TRBD1 (6 bases). The length of the CDR3 is 16 residues. V was pared by 2 bases and J by 2 bases, with 16 bases between. Germline assignment: CDR1 GTSNPN and CDR2 SVGIG (reference sequence). CDR3 sequence reads: CAWSSSGQLTYNEQFF. The DNA of the CDR3 is TGTGCCTGGAGTTCGTCGGGACAATTAACCTACAATGAGCAGTTCTTC. The full variable domain, rest sourced from reference TRBV30 and TRBJ2-1, is SQTIHQWPATLVQPVGSPLSLECTVEGTSNPNLYWYRQAAGRGLQLLFYSVGIGQISSEVPQNLSASRPQDRQFILSSKKLLLSDSGFYLCAWSSSGQLTYNEQFFGPGTRLTVL.

This chain links TRBV28 with TRBJ1-5; D remains unclear. Per germline, CDR1 MDHEN and CDR2 SYDVKM. This CDR3 has 15 residues. Trimming pared 1 base from V and 1 base from J, leaving 8 bases between. CDR3 coding DNA: TGTGCCAGCAGTTTATCGGGGATGAGCAATCAGCCCCAGCATTTT. This encodes CASSLSGMSNQPQHF.

The chain is built from TRBV6-2 or TRBV6-3 and TRBJ1-4, with no clear D. CDR1 is MNHEY and CDR2 is SVGEGT in the germline V gene. With 6 bases removed from V and 7 bases from J, the gap between germline ends came to 15 bases. The CDR3 consists of 14 residues. CDR3 nucleotide sequence: TGTGCCAGCAGCCGAGCCCGGGATATTGAAAAACTGTTTTTT. Its translation is CASSRARDIEKLFF.

DNA of the CDR3: TGCGCCAGCAGCCCCGGCCCGGGAGGTCCCAATGAGCAGTTCTTC. This sequence encodes CASSPGPGGPNEQFF. The chain employs TRBV5-1 and TRBJ2-1, with 7 nucleotides matching TRBD2. CDR1 SGHRS and CDR2 YFSETQ come from the germline V gene. The V segment lost 4 bases and the J segment 6 bases; nucleotides outside the gene matches: 10. The CDR3 spans 15 residues.

V and J are TRBV18 and TRBJ2-1; 7 bases fit TRBD2. This CDR3 has 13 amino acids. Losses at the gene ends were 6 bases for V and 9 bases for J; bases not matched to a gene: 8. Per the germline V gene, CDR1 is KGHSH and CDR2 is LQKENI. Written as DNA, the CDR3 is TGTGCCAGCTCGGGAGGGTCGACCAGTGAGCAGTTCTTC. It is translated as CASSGGSTSEQFF.

CDR3 sequence reads: CASSIRDRGSADTQYF. CDR3 sequence (DNA): TGTGCCAGTAGTATAAGGGACAGGGGGTCGGCAGATACGCAGTATTTT. The V call is TRBV19, the J call TRBJ2-3; 11 bases align to TRBD1. The J segment lost 4 bases and the V segment lost 2 bases, leaving 5 bases of the junction unmatched. The CDR3 runs to 16 residues. CDR1 is LNHDA, CDR2 SQIVND, per germline (reference sequence).

This chain links TRBV5-1 with TRBJ1-5; TRBD1 matches 7 bases. Per germline, CDR1 SGHRS and CDR2 YFSETQ. V trimming: 7 bases; J trimming: 3 bases; junction bases outside the gene matches: 4. CDR3 length: 13 residues. CDR3 in amino acids: CASRGGDNQPQHF. The CDR3 DNA reads as TGCGCCAGCCGAGGGGGCGACAATCAGCCCCAGCATTTT.

The chain's CDR3 is CASSHEGQVFGYTF. The CDR3 DNA reads as TGTGCCAGTAGTCACGAGGGACAGGTTTTTGGCTACACCTTC. The chain uses TRBV19 and TRBJ1-2, with 8 bases matching TRBD1. Germline V gives CDR1 LNHDA, CDR2 SQIVND (reference sequence). The V segment lost 5 bases and the J segment 7 bases; nucleotides outside the gene matches: 9. The CDR3 has 14 amino acids.